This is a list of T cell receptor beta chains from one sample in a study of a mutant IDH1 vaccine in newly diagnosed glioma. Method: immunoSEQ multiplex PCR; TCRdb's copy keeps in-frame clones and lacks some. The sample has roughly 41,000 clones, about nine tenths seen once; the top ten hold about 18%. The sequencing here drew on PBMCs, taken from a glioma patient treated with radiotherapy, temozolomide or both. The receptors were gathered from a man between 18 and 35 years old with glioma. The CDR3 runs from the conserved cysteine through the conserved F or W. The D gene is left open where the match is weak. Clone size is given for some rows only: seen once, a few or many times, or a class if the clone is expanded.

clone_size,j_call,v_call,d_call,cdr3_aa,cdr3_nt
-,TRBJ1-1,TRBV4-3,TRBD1,CASSPDFDREDEAFF,TGCGCCAGCAGCCCGGACTTCGACAGGGAAGATGAAGCTTTCTTT
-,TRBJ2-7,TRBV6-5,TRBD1,CASSSSGTGLREQYF,TGTGCCAGCAGTTCGAGCGGGACAGGGTTACGCGAGCAGTACTTC
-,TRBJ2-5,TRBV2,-,CASSEAGRASQETQYF,TGTGCCAGCAGTGAAGCGGGCAGGGCCTCACAAGAGACCCAGTACTTC
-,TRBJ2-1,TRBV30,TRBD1,CACQTGEFYNEQFF,TGTGCCTGCCAGACAGGGGAATTCTACAATGAGCAGTTCTTC
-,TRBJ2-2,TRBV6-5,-,CASSYSRTGELFF,TGTGCCAGCAGTTACTCGCGGACCGGGGAGCTGTTTTTT
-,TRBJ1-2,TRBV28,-,CASREALDLYGYTF,TGTGCCAGCAGGGAGGCCCTCGACCTTTATGGCTACACCTTC
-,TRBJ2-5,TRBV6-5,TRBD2,CASSSPGLAEETQYF,TGTGCCAGCAGTTCCCCGGGACTAGCGGAAGAGACCCAGTACTTC
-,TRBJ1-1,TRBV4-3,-,CASSQDDGNTEAFF,TGCGCCAGCAGCCAAGACGATGGGAACACTGAAGCTTTCTTT
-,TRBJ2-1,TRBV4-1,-,CASSQERQGPEYNEQFF,TGCGCCAGCAGCCAGGAGCGCCAGGGGCCGGAATACAATGAGCAGTTCTTC
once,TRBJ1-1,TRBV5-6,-,CASSSRGHLNTEAFF,TGTGCCAGCAGTTCCAGGGGACACTTGAACACTGAAGCTTTCTTT
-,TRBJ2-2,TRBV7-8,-,CASSLSQNTGELFF,TGTGCCAGCAGCTTAAGTCAAAACACCGGGGAGCTGTTTTTT
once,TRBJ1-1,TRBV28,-,CASSSGGQRTEAFF,TGTGCCAGCAGTTCCGGGGGGCAGAGGACTGAAGCTTTCTTT
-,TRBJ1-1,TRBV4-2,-,CASRRDRGRSTGTEAFF,TGTGCCAGCAGGAGGGACCGGGGCAGGTCCACCGGCACTGAAGCTTTCTTT